This TCR beta chain was captured in a study of blood T cell repertoires in COVID-19. In the study overall: The United States, Italy and Spain were the sources of the acute and convalescent COVID-19 samples. PBMCs, B-cell-depleted T cells, or T cells were the source of the cDNA or gDNA that made up the material.

As originally analysed: Cell counts per sample came from amplifying reference gene primers. Repertoires were generated with immunoSEQ multiplex PCR, while TCRdb's copy carries only in-frame clones and drops some. The V and J calls and clone size were taken over from that table, and D and trimming were inferred from the DNA. The sample yields about 100,000 clones, about 91% seen once. Germline assignment: CDR1 SGHRS and CDR2 YFSETQ. V lost 4 bases and J lost 4; bases outside the gene matches: 5. The CDR3 loop spans 13 amino acids. This TCR was sampled from a human donor in a cohort sampled during active COVID-19. The specimen was peripheral blood. J is TRBJ2-7 and V is TRBV5-1; 7 nucleotides align to TRBD1. CDR3 loop: CASSPDRVYEQYF. CDR3 bases: TGCGCCAGCAGCCCCGACAGGGTTTACGAGCAGTACTTC. The full variable domain, with the rest looked up from reference TRBV5-1 and TRBJ2-7, is KAGVTQTPRYLIKTRGQQVTLSCSPISGHRSVSWYQQTPGQGLQFLFEYFSETQRNKGNFPGRFSGRQFSNSRSEMNVSTLELGDSALYLCASSPDRVYEQYFGPGTRLTVT.